In this sample, the clone carrying this T cell receptor beta chain turned up a few times. Its antigen is currently unknown. TCRdb re-analysed the 5' RACE reads in MiXCR, keeping a single row per CDR3 protein. The data contain 200,000 to 300,000 distinct CDR3 sequences, approximately 6.8% of them singletons. With 1 base removed from V and 7 bases from J, the gap between germline ends came to 19 bases. CDR3 length equals 17 residues. The germline CDR1 and CDR2 sequences are LGHNA and YNFKEQ. The data originate from a study of identical twins. Findings and caveats of the study: Twins' excess sharing was less marked for out-of-frame beta sequences.

Separately, the same data were catalogued under a study of yellow fever vaccine responses in identical twins.

This receptor was obtained from a young woman in good health. Sequences were obtained from CD8+ T cells sorted from blood. The chain couples TRBV4-2 to TRBJ2-2, with D possibly being TRBD2 (6 bases). DNA of the CDR3: TGTGCCAGCAGCCAAGCCCCGGGGGATATCTATGTCGGGGAGCTGTTTTTT. Translated: CASSQAPGDIYVGELFF.